This TCR beta chain was sequenced in a study of blood T cell repertoires in COVID-19. Study as a whole: Donors in the United States, Italy and Spain gave samples during acute or convalescent COVID-19.

CDR1 and CDR2 (germline): MGHRA, YSYEKL. V was clipped by 5 bases and J by 1 base; unmatched bases: 4. The CDR3 contains 15 residues. The data were produced by immunoSEQ multiplex PCR, yet TCRdb's version contains in-frame clones alone and is incomplete. The table shows tens of thousands of clones, with 88% occurring only once. J is TRBJ2-2 and V is TRBV4-1; 7 bases map to TRBD1. Specimen: peripheral blood. This clonotype originated in a woman in her 70s with active COVID-19. The CDR3 bases are TGCGCCAGCAGCTGGGGGACAGTGAACACCGGGGAGCTGTTTTTT. Its translation is CASSWGTVNTGELFF.